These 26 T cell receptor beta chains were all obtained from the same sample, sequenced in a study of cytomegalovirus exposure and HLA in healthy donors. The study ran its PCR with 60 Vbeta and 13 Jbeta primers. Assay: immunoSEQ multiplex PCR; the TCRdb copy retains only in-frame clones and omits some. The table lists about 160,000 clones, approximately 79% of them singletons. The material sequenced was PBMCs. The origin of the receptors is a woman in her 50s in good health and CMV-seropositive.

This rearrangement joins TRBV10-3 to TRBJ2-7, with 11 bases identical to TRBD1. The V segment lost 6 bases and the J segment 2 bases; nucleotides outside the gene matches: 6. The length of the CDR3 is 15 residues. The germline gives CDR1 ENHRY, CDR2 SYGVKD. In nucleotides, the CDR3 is TGTGCCATCAGCCGGGACAGGGGGAGCCCCTACGAGCAGTACTTC. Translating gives CAISRDRGSPYEQYF.

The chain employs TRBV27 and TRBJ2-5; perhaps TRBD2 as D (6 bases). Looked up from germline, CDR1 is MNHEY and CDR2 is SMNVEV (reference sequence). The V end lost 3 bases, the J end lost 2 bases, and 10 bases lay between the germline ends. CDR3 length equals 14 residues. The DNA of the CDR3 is TGTGCCAGCAGTTTCTCGAGCGGGCAAGAGACCCAGTACTTC. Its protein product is CASSFSSGQETQYF.

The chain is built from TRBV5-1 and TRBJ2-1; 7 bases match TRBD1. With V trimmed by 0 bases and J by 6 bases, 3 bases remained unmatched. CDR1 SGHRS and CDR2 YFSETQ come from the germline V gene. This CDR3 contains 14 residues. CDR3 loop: CASSLEGQFNEQFF. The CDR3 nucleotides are TGCGCCAGCAGCTTGGAGGGACAGTTCAATGAGCAGTTCTTC.

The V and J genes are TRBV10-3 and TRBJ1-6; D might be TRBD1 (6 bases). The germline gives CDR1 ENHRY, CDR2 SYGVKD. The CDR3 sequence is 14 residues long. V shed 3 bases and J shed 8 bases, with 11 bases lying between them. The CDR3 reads CAISESTGHSPLHF. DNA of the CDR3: TGTGCCATCAGTGAATCAACAGGGCATTCACCCCTCCACTTT.

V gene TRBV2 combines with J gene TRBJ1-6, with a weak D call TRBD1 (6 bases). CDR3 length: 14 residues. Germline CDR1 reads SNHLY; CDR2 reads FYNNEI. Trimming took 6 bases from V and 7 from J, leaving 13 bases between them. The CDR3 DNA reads TGTGCCAGCAGCCTCACACAGGGAAATTCACCCCTCCACTTT. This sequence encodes CASSLTQGNSPLHF.

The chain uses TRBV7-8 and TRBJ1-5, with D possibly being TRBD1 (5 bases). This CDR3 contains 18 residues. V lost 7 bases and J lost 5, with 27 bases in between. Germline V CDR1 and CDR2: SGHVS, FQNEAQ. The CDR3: CASTPGLGRAHRDQPQHF. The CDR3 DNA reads TGTGCCAGCACCCCTGGTCTGGGCAGGGCGCATCGGGATCAGCCCCAGCATTTT.

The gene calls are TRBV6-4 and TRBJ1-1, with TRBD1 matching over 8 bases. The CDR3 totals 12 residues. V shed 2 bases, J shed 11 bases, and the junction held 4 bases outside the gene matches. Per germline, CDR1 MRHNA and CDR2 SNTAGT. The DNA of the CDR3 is TGTGCCAGCAGTGACCGGACAGGGACGGCTTTCTTT. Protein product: CASSDRTGTAFF.

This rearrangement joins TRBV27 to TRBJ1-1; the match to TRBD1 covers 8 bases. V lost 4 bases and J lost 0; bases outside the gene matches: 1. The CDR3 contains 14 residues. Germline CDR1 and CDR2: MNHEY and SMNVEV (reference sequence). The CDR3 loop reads CASSWTGMNTEAFF. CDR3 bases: TGTGCCAGCAGTTGGACAGGGATGAACACTGAAGCTTTCTTT.

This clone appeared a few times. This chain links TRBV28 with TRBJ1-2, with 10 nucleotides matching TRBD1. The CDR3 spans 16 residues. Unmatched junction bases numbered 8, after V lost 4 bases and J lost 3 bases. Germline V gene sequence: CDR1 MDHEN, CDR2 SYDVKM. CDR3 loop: CASSSRQGAPHYGYTF. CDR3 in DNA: TGTGCCAGCAGTTCGAGACAGGGGGCCCCTCACTATGGCTACACCTTC.

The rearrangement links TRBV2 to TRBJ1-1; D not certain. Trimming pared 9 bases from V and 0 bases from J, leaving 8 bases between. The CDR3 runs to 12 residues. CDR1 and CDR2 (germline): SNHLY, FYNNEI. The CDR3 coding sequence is TGTGCCAGAAACACAGTGAACACTGAAGCTTTCTTT. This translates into CARNTVNTEAFF.

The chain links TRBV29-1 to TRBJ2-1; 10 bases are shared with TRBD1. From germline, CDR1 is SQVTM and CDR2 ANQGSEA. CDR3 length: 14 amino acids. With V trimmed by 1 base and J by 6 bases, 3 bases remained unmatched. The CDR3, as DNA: TGCAGCGTTGAAGGAGGGACAGGGGCCAATGAGCAGTTCTTC. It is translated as CSVEGGTGANEQFF.

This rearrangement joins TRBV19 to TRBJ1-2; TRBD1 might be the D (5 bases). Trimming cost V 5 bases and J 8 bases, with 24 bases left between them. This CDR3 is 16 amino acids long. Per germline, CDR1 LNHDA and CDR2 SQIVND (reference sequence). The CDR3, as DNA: TGTGCCAGTAGTGTATCCTTCGGCCCGGGGGTGAGCGGCTACACCTTC. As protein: CASSVSFGPGVSGYTF.

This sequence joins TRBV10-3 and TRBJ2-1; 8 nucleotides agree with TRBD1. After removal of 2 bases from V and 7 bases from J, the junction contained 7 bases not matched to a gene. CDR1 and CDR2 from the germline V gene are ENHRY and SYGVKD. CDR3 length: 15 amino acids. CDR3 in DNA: TGTGCCATCAGTGAGCGGACAGGGAGAAAGAATGAGCAGTTCTTC. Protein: CAISERTGRKNEQFF.

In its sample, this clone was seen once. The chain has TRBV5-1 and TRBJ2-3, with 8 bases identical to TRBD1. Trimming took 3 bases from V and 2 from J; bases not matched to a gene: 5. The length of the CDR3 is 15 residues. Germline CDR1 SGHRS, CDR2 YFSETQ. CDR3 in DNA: TGCGCCAGCAGCTCCGGACAGGGTAACACAGATACGCAGTATTTT. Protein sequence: CASSSGQGNTDTQYF. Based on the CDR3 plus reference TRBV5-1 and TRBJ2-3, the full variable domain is KAGVTQTPRYLIKTRGQQVTLSCSPISGHRSVSWYQQTPGQGLQFLFEYFSETQRNKGNFPGRFSGRQFSNSRSEMNVSTLELGDSALYLCASSSGQGNTDTQYFGPGTRLTVL.

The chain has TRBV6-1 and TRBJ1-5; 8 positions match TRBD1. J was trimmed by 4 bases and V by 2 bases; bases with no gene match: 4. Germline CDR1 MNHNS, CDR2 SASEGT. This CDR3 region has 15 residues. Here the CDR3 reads CASSERTGINQPQHF. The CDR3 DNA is TGTGCCAGCAGTGAAAGGACAGGGATAAATCAGCCCCAGCATTTT.

The DNA for the CDR3 is TGCGCCAGCAGCCAAGATTTATCGGCTAACTATGGCTACACCTTC. Its translation is CASSQDLSANYGYTF. The chain links TRBV4-1 to TRBJ1-2; D unclear. The germline V gene has CDR1 MGHRA and CDR2 YSYEKL. The CDR3 is made up of 15 amino acids. Trimming stripped 0 bases from V and 0 bases from J, with 8 bases between.

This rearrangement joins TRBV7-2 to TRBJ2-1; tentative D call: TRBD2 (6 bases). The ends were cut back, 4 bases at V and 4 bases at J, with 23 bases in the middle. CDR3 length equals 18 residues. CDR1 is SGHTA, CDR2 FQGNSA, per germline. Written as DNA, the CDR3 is TGTGCCAGCAGCTCCTTCACCCCATTCACTGCGGGGTACAATGAGCAGTTCTTC. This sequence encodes CASSSFTPFTAGYNEQFF. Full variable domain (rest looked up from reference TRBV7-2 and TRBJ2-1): GAGVSQSPSNKVTEKGKDVELRCDPISGHTALYWYRQSLGQGLEFLIYFQGNSAPDKSGLPSDRFSAERTGGSVSTLTIQRTQQEDSAVYLCASSSFTPFTAGYNEQFFGPGTRLTVL.

The CDR3 is CASSGNRESYNEQFF. DNA for the CDR3: TGTGCCAGCAGTGGGAACAGGGAATCCTACAATGAGCAGTTCTTC. The J gene is TRBJ2-1, the V gene TRBV25-1; TRBD1 might be the D (6 bases). This CDR3 contains 15 residues. Looked up from germline, CDR1 is MGHDK and CDR2 is SYGVNS. With 4 bases removed from V and 1 base from J, the gap between germline ends came to 11 bases.

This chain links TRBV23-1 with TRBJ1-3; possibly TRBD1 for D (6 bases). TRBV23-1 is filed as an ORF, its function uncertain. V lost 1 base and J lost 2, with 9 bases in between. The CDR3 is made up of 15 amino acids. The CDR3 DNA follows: TGCGCCAGCAGTCAATGGAACAGGGCTGGAAACACCATATATTTT. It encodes CASSQWNRAGNTIYF.

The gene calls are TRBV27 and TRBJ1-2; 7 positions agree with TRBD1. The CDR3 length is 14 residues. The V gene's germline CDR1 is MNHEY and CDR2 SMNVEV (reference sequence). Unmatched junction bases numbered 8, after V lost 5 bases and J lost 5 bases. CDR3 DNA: TGTGCCAGCAGTGCCAGGGGGATGGTTTATGGCTACACCTTC. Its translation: CASSARGMVYGYTF.

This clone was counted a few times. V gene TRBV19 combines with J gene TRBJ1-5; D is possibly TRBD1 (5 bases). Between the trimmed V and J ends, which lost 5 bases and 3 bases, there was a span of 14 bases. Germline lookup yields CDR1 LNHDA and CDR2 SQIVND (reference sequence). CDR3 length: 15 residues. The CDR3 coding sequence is TGTGCCAGTAGTCCCCAGGGAAGCTACAATCAGCCCCAGCATTTT. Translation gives CASSPQGSYNQPQHF.

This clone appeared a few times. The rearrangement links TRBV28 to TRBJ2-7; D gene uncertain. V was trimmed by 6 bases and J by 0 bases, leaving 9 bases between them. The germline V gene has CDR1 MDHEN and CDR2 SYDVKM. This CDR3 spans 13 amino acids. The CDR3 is CASRAGSSYEQYF. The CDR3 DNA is TGTGCCAGCAGAGCAGGCAGCTCCTACGAGCAGTACTTC.

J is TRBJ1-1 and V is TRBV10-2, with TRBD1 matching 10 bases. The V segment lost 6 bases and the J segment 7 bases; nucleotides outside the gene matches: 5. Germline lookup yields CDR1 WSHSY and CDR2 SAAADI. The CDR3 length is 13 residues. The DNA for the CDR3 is TGCGCCAGCAGCTCGGGACAGGGGCGTGAAGCTTTCTTT. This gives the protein CASSSGQGREAFF.

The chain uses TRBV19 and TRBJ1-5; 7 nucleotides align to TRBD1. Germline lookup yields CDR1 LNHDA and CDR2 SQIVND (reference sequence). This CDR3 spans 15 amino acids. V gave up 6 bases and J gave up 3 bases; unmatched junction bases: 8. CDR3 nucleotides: TGTGCCAGTAGGGCCCCAGGGGGTTTCAATCAGCCCCAGCATTTT. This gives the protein CASRAPGGFNQPQHF. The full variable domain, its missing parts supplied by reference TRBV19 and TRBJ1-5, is DGGITQSPKYLFRKEGQNVTLSCEQNLNHDAMYWYRQDPGQGLRLIYYSQIVNDFQKGDIAEGYSVSREKKESFPLTVTSAQKNPTAFYLCASRAPGGFNQPQHFGDGTRLSIL.

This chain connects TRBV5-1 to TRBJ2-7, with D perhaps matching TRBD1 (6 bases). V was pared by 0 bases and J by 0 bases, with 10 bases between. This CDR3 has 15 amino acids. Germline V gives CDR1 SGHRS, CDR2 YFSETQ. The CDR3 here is CASSLGQESSYEQYF. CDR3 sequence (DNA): TGCGCCAGCAGCTTGGGACAGGAAAGCTCCTACGAGCAGTACTTC.

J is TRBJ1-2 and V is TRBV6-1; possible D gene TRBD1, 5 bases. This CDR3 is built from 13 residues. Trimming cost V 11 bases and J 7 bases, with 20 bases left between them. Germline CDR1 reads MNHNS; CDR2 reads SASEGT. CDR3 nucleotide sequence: TGTGCCGCAATCTGGGGGGGAAGTGGTGGCTACACCTTC. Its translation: CAAIWGGSGGYTF.